The 12 T cell receptor beta chains below come from one sample, sequenced in a study of response to subunit inactivated influenza vaccine. TCRdb processed the RT-PCR reads anew with MiXCR; each CDR3 protein has one entry. The sample records around 570,000 distinct CDR3 sequences, around 8% being singletons. The sample in question was PBMCs from blood, obtained roughly 24 months after vaccination. The receptors were sampled from a man aged 50-75 years who received an inactivated influenza vaccine.

This clonotype was recorded many times. The gene calls are TRBV7-2 and TRBJ2-5, with D possibly being TRBD2 (5 bases). Trimming shortened V by 5 bases and J by 5 bases, and 9 bases separated the two germline ends. Germline CDR1 reads SGHTA; CDR2 reads FQGNSA. CDR3 size: 12 residues. The CDR3, as DNA: TGTGCCAGCAGCCGCCGAGGGGAGACCCAGTACTTC. Translated: CASSRRGETQYF.

The sample holds a few counts of this clonotype. The chain is built from TRBV29-1 and TRBJ2-7; 8 bases are shared with TRBD1. The CDR3 consists of 15 residues. V shed 5 bases, J shed 0 bases, and the junction held 9 bases outside the gene matches. Germline CDR1 SQVTM, CDR2 ANQGSEA. DNA of the CDR3: TGCAGCGTTTCCTCATCTGGACAGGGCTCCTACGAGCAGTACTTC. As protein: CSVSSSGQGSYEQYF.

The chain employs TRBV3-1 and TRBJ2-7; TRBD2 matches 7 bases. CDR1 LGHDT and CDR2 YNNKEL come from the germline V gene (reference sequence). The CDR3 runs to 15 residues. V was pared by 0 bases and J by 2 bases, with 4 bases of the junction left unmatched. CDR3: CASSQDRGLPYEQYF. The CDR3 nucleotides read TGTGCCAGCAGCCAAGATCGGGGACTACCCTACGAGCAGTACTTC.

Only a few counts were recorded for this clonotype. The chain recombines TRBV29-1 with TRBJ2-3; D is unclear. The CDR3 has 12 amino acids. Trimming left V 2 bases short and J 3 bases short, with 6 bases between. Per germline, CDR1 SQVTM and CDR2 ANQGSEA. The CDR3 sequence: CSVESRTDTQYF. As DNA, the CDR3 is TGCAGCGTTGAATCGAGGACAGATACGCAGTATTTT.

This clonotype has a handful of counts. The chain carries TRBV4-3 and TRBJ2-1; TRBD2 might be the D (6 bases). This CDR3 is built from 16 residues. V was clipped by 4 bases and J by 0 bases, with 13 bases between them. Germline CDR1 LGHNA, CDR2 YSLEER. The CDR3 DNA sequence: TGCGCCAGCAGCCTGGGACTCGAAAGCTCCTACAATGAGCAGTTCTTC. Protein product: CASSLGLESSYNEQFF.

There are many counts of this clonotype. The chain combines TRBV5-5 with TRBJ1-1; 9 positions match TRBD1. CDR1 is SGHKS and CDR2 is YYEKEE in the germline V gene (reference sequence). V dropped 3 bases and J dropped 2; count of bases not matched to a gene: 2. The CDR3 runs 14 residues. The CDR3 region is CASSWGQGNTEAFF. CDR3 coding DNA: TGTGCCAGCAGCTGGGGACAGGGTAACACTGAAGCTTTCTTT.

This clonotype was counted a few times. The rearrangement uses TRBV5-1 and TRBJ2-3; D may be TRBD2 (6 bases). The CDR3 has 16 amino acids. CDR1 is SGHRS, CDR2 YFSETQ, per germline. V was clipped by 0 bases and J by 0 bases, with 11 bases between them. CDR3 in amino acids: CASSLAVRDSTDTQYF. The CDR3 region has the DNA TGCGCCAGCAGCTTGGCCGTGCGGGATAGCACAGATACGCAGTATTTT.

This clonotype was counted a few times. It may be a read error: a sequence one base away is much more abundant. The CDR3 sequence: CATSDSTDTQYF. The CDR3 DNA reads as TGTGCCACCAGTGATTCGACAGATACGCAGTATTTT. The gene calls are TRBV24-1 and TRBJ2-3; D is uncertain. Trimming removed 2 bases at V and 3 bases at J, with 2 bases between. Germline lookup yields CDR1 KGHDR and CDR2 SFDVKD. This CDR3 comprises 12 residues.

A few counts support this clonotype. This chain uses TRBV29-1 with TRBJ1-1; no clear D gene. The V gene lost 2 bases and the J gene lost 5 bases, with 18 bases spanning the gap. Germline V gene sequence: CDR1 SQVTM, CDR2 ANQGSEA. The CDR3 runs 15 residues. CDR3 coding DNA: TGCAGCGTTGAAAGCCGGGAGGAGCTGAGGACTGAAGCTTTCTTT. Its protein is CSVESREELRTEAFF.

This clonotype was detected ten times or more. The V and J genes are TRBV20-1 and TRBJ2-5; 8 nucleotides match TRBD1. V lost 3 bases, J lost 5 bases, and 8 bases stayed unmatched. Germline CDR1 DFQATT, CDR2 SNEGSKA (reference sequence). This CDR3 is built from 14 residues. The CDR3 spells CSARGAGGLETQYF. The CDR3, as DNA: TGCAGTGCTAGGGGTGCAGGGGGCTTGGAGACCCAGTACTTC.

This clonotype has ten or more counts. The V gene is TRBV10-3, the J gene TRBJ1-1; a weak D match, TRBD1 (5 bases). The CDR3 consists of 14 residues. With 9 bases removed from V and 0 bases from J, the gap between germline ends came to 14 bases. Per germline, CDR1 ENHRY and CDR2 SYGVKD. The CDR3 nucleotides are TGTGCCATTACGGACAATCTTATGAACACTGAAGCTTTCTTT. Its protein product is CAITDNLMNTEAFF.

This clonotype was recorded at least ten times. The genes are TRBV12-3 or TRBV12-4 and TRBJ1-5, with D unclear. The CDR3 consists of 13 residues. V lost 6 bases and J 0 bases, leaving 6 bases between the germline ends. The CDR3 loop is CASSLYSNQPQHF. Here the CDR3 DNA reads TGTGCCAGCAGCTTGTATAGCAATCAGCCCCAGCATTTT.